These 30 T cell receptor beta chains were all obtained from the same sample, sequenced in a study of brain T cells in children with intractable seizures (dated by TCRdb to the early 2020s). The sample's time point label is to be understood as: resected brain tissue, or blood drawn just prior to surgery. Library preparation used the immunoSEQ multiplex PCR assay. TCRdb re-hosts the immuneACCESS table, in-frame sequences only. Its copies lack some clones; in the studies checked, an unresolved V gene accounts for under half of them, and the cause for the rest is not known. The sample table shows over 95,000 clones, and approximately 94% are seen once. 3.8% of the sample goes to the ten largest clones. The material sequenced was peripheral blood, taken at surgery. These TCRs come from a boy in the first two years of life with hemimegalencephaly and intractable seizures.

The chain employs TRBV11-3 and TRBJ2-2, with D hard to call. V shed 7 bases and J shed 7 bases, with 13 bases lying between them. The CDR3 sequence is 13 residues long. CDR1 is SGHNT, CDR2 YENEEA, per germline. Here the CDR3 DNA reads TGTGCCAGCACCCGGGTGGGCGGCGGGGAGCTGTTTTTT. The encoded protein is CASTRVGGGELFF.

The CDR3 nucleotides are TGTGCCAGCAGTTTCCCAACCCTCGGGGCGGGGGAAAAACTGTTTTTT. It is translated as CASSFPTLGAGEKLFF. This rearrangement joins TRBV28 to TRBJ1-4; D may be TRBD1 (5 bases). The CDR3 is made up of 16 amino acids. Germline CDR1 is MDHEN and CDR2 is SYDVKM. V dropped 3 bases and J dropped 8 bases, with 19 bases sitting between them.

V gene TRBV30 combines with J gene TRBJ1-2; 9 bases align to TRBD1. Germline-derived CDR1 and CDR2 are GTSNPN and SVGIG (reference sequence). The CDR3 is 11 residues long. With 7 bases clipped from V and 4 bases from J, the junction kept 1 base outside the gene matches. DNA for the CDR3: TGTGCCTCGACAGGGGGCTATGGCTACACCTTC. This translates into CASTGGYGYTF. Looking up the rest from reference TRBV30 and TRBJ1-2 gives the full variable domain: SQTIHQWPATLVQPVGSPLSLECTVEGTSNPNLYWYRQAAGRGLQLLFYSVGIGQISSEVPQNLSASRPQDRQFILSSKKLLLSDSGFYLCASTGGYGYTFGSGTRLTVV.

This chain links TRBV4-3 with TRBJ2-2; D might be TRBD1 (6 bases). Germline V gene data show CDR1 as LGHNA and CDR2 as YSLEER. Trimming cost V 1 base and J 5 bases, with 11 bases left between them. CDR3 size: 15 residues. The CDR3 here is CASSQVQGSTGELFF. Here the CDR3 DNA reads TGCGCCAGCAGCCAAGTTCAGGGGTCGACCGGGGAGCTGTTTTTT.

The rearrangement uses TRBV4-2 and TRBJ2-3; 8 nucleotides match TRBD2. The CDR3 totals 14 residues. The germline CDR1 and CDR2 sequences are LGHNA and YNFKEQ. V dropped 4 bases and J dropped 6; count of bases not matched to a gene: 6. CDR3 sequence reads: CASSPQRGFDTQYF. Here the CDR3 DNA reads TGTGCCAGCAGCCCGCAGCGGGGGTTTGATACGCAGTATTTT.

The chain is built from TRBV9 and TRBJ2-1; no reliable D call. V was clipped by 4 bases and J by 8 bases, with 25 bases between them. Germline V gene sequence: CDR1 SGDLS, CDR2 YYNGEE. The CDR3 totals 17 residues. The CDR3 DNA follows: TGTGCCAGCAGCCCACCCTCTGGTGACCCCTGGCGCGATGAGCAGTTCTTC. Translation: CASSPPSGDPWRDEQFF.

The chain joins TRBV29-1 to TRBJ2-7, with 7 bases lining up with TRBD2. Trimming removed 6 bases from V and 2 bases from J; junction bases left unmatched: 4. The length of the CDR3 is 12 residues. CDR1 is SQVTM and CDR2 is ANQGSEA in the germline V gene. The CDR3 region is CSVSGTTYEQYF. Here the CDR3 DNA reads TGCAGCGTGAGCGGGACGACCTACGAGCAGTACTTC.

The J gene is TRBJ2-3, the V gene TRBV3-1 (or the pseudogene TRBV3-2), with 14 bases fitting TRBD2. Germline trimming cut 4 bases from V and 1 base from J; bases unmatched to any gene: 4. There are 17 residues in the CDR3. Germline loops: CDR1 LGHDT, CDR2 YNNKEL (reference sequence). This CDR3 is CASSRLAGGLGTDTQYF. The CDR3 bases are TGTGCCAGCAGCCGACTAGCGGGAGGGCTTGGCACAGATACGCAGTATTTT.

The chain recombines TRBV27 with TRBJ1-1, with unresolved D. The CDR3 covers 14 residues. V was cut by 6 bases and J by 11 bases, with 22 bases left in between. Germline V gene lookup returns CDR1 MNHEY and CDR2 SMNVEV (reference sequence). CDR3 DNA sequence: TGTGCCAGCAGGGAAGGGCCCCTGACGTTTCAGGCTTTCTTT. This codes for CASREGPLTFQAFF.

The J gene is TRBJ2-3, the V gene TRBV20-1, with D tentatively TRBD2 (6 bases). V lost 3 bases, J lost 5 bases, and 12 bases lay in between. Germline V lookup: CDR1 DFQATT, CDR2 SNEGSKA (reference sequence). The CDR3 covers 13 residues. Here the CDR3 reads CSASTGVQDTQYF. The CDR3 DNA sequence: TGCAGTGCTAGTACGGGAGTTCAAGATACGCAGTATTTT.

In nucleotides, the CDR3 is TGTGCCAGCCAAAAGAGCTACGAGCAGTACTTC. This gives the protein CASQKSYEQYF. The rearrangement joins TRBV28 to TRBJ2-7; D remains unclear. The CDR3 runs to 11 residues. Trimming pared 8 bases from V and 3 bases from J, leaving 8 bases between. CDR1 is MDHEN and CDR2 is SYDVKM in the germline V gene.

This sequence joins TRBV7-2 and TRBJ2-7; perhaps TRBD2 as D (5 bases). Germline V gene lookup returns CDR1 SGHTA and CDR2 FQGNSA. V gave up 1 base and J gave up 2 bases, with 12 bases separating them. CDR3 length: 15 residues. CDR3 region: CASSLVAGWTYEQYF. In DNA form, the CDR3 reads TGTGCCAGCAGCTTAGTTGCGGGCTGGACCTACGAGCAGTACTTC.

This clone was observed once. V usage is TRBV6-5 and J usage is TRBJ1-6; D ambiguous. V gave up 5 bases and J gave up 6 bases, with 14 bases separating them. This CDR3 region has 15 residues. The germline V gene encodes CDR1 MNHEY and CDR2 SVGAGI. The DNA for the CDR3 is TGTGCCAGCAGTCCTCTTCGGGGTGGTAATTCACCCCTCCACTTT. Its translation: CASSPLRGGNSPLHF.

This clone was found once. The chain carries TRBV30 and TRBJ2-1; 11 nucleotides match TRBD2. This CDR3 comprises 14 residues. V shed 7 bases, J shed 8 bases, and the junction held 10 bases outside the gene matches. Germline CDR1 and CDR2: GTSNPN and SVGIG (reference sequence). The CDR3 nucleotides are TGTGCCTCAAACCGACTAGCGGGATTTTATGAGCAGTTCTTC. It is translated as CASNRLAGFYEQFF.

The chain uses TRBV4-3 and TRBJ2-4; D not certain. Trimming left V 1 base short and J 0 bases short, with 10 bases between. The V gene's germline CDR1 is LGHNA and CDR2 YSLEER. The CDR3 has 16 amino acids. The CDR3 DNA reads as TGCGCCAGCAGCCAAGGACAAGGCCTAGCCAAAAACATTCAGTACTTC. This translates into CASSQGQGLAKNIQYF.

The V and J genes are TRBV28 and TRBJ2-7; D could derive from TRBD1 or TRBD2 (5 bases each). V lost 5 bases and J lost 3, with 11 bases in between. Germline V gene sequence: CDR1 MDHEN, CDR2 SYDVKM. CDR3 size: 13 residues. CDR3 loop: CASSPGQHYEQYF. The CDR3 region has the DNA TGTGCCAGCAGTCCGGGGCAGCACTACGAGCAGTACTTC. The full variable domain, rest sourced from reference TRBV28 and TRBJ2-7, is DVKVTQSSRYLVKRTGEKVFLECVQDMDHENMFWYRQDPGLGLRLIYFSYDVKMKEKGDIPEGYSVSREKKERFSLILESASTNQTSMYLCASSPGQHYEQYFGPGTRLTVT.

This rearrangement joins TRBV6-4 to TRBJ1-6, with D possibly TRBD1 on 6 matching bases. CDR3 size: 15 residues. V was trimmed by 5 bases and J by 7 bases, leaving 15 bases between them. Germline V gene sequence: CDR1 MRHNA, CDR2 SNTAGT. Here the CDR3 reads CASSPGTNRNSPLHF. Here the CDR3 DNA reads TGTGCCAGCAGTCCCGGGACAAACAGAAATTCACCCCTCCACTTT.

The chain couples TRBV5-4 to TRBJ1-1, with 8 positions matching TRBD1. The germline CDR1 and CDR2 sequences are SGHNT and YYREEE (reference sequence). Unmatched junction bases numbered 10, after V lost 3 bases and J lost 3 bases. The CDR3 spans 16 residues. The CDR3 region is CASSWGQVRGDTEAFF. The CDR3 DNA reads as TGTGCCAGCAGCTGGGGACAGGTCCGAGGGGACACTGAAGCTTTCTTT.

The chain has TRBV7-2 and TRBJ1-6; D is unclear. The V and J ends lost 4 bases and 9 bases respectively, with 16 bases between them. This CDR3 is 15 amino acids long. Germline V gives CDR1 SGHTA, CDR2 FQGNSA. CDR3 loop: CASSSAGKKSSPLHF. Written as DNA, the CDR3 is TGTGCCAGCAGCTCCGCCGGGAAAAAAAGTTCACCCCTCCACTTT.

This clone was seen only once. The rearrangement joins TRBV3-1 (or the pseudogene TRBV3-2) to TRBJ1-2, with a possible D match to TRBD1 (5 bases). The CDR3 sequence is 14 residues long. Trimming took off 2 bases at V and 8 bases at J, with 15 bases between the two ends. CDR1 and CDR2 (germline): LGHDT, YNNKEL (reference sequence). CDR3 amino acids: CASSQRNPRDGYTF. In DNA, the CDR3 is TGTGCCAGCAGCCAAAGGAACCCCAGGGACGGCTACACCTTC.

The chain has TRBV6-1 and TRBJ1-3, with no clear D. This CDR3 spans 15 amino acids. Trimming pared 2 bases from V and 0 bases from J, leaving 8 bases between. CDR1 MNHNS and CDR2 SASEGT come from the germline V gene. In nucleotides, the CDR3 is TGTGCCAGCAGTGAAATGGAGGGCTCTGGAAACACCATATATTTT. Translation gives CASSEMEGSGNTIYF.

The chain links TRBV5-1 to TRBJ2-3, with D perhaps TRBD2 (5 bases). Germline-derived CDR1 and CDR2 are SGHRS and YFSETQ. V was shortened by 0 bases and J by 6 bases, with 11 bases between the two germline ends. CDR3 length: 14 residues. CDR3 protein: CASSLAQAGDTQYF. Written as DNA, the CDR3 is TGCGCCAGCAGCTTGGCCCAGGCGGGCGATACGCAGTATTTT.

The chain links TRBV27 to TRBJ1-2; no firm D call. V was shortened by 3 bases and J by 4 bases, with 9 bases between the two germline ends. Germline-derived CDR1 and CDR2 are MNHEY and SMNVEV (reference sequence). CDR3 size: 13 residues. CDR3 bases: TGTGCCAGCAGTTTGAGCAACGGCTATGGCTACACCTTC. The encoded protein is CASSLSNGYGYTF.

The rearrangement joins TRBV13 to TRBJ2-1; D call uncertain. Trimming removed 3 bases at V and 0 bases at J, with 6 bases between. CDR1 and CDR2 from the germline V gene are PRHDT and FYEKMQ (reference sequence). CDR3 length: 14 residues. DNA for the CDR3: TGTGCCAGCAGCTTTGCGGTCTCCTACAATGAGCAGTTCTTC. This translates into CASSFAVSYNEQFF.

The rearrangement uses TRBV5-1 and TRBJ2-7; D possibly uses TRBD1 or TRBD2 (5 bases each). Trimming stripped 0 bases from V and 5 bases from J, with 9 bases between. This CDR3 region has 13 residues. CDR1 SGHRS and CDR2 YFSETQ come from the germline V gene. The chain's CDR3 is CASSLAGTDEQYF. CDR3 sequence (DNA): TGCGCCAGCAGCTTGGCCGGGACGGACGAGCAGTACTTC.

A note on this clone: The same CDR3 is also encoded by other DNA sequences in this sample. The rearrangement joins TRBV5-6 to TRBJ2-3; D uncertain. Germline lookup yields CDR1 SGHDT and CDR2 YYEEEE. Trimming took 0 bases from V and 3 from J, leaving 5 bases between them. The CDR3 has 13 amino acids. CDR3 coding DNA: TGTGCCAGCAGCTTGGCGGGTACAGATACGCAGTATTTT. This translates into CASSLAGTDTQYF.

This clone was recorded a few times. The chain uses TRBV28 and TRBJ1-5; 9 bases match TRBD1. Germline V gene sequence: CDR1 MDHEN, CDR2 SYDVKM. Unmatched junction bases numbered 4, after V lost 4 bases and J lost 6 bases. This CDR3 is built from 14 residues. This CDR3 reads CASSSQGARQPQHF. The CDR3 DNA reads TGTGCCAGCAGTTCACAGGGGGCGCGTCAGCCCCAGCATTTT.

The chain uses TRBV5-8 and TRBJ1-3; D unresolved. Germline CDR1 is SGHTS and CDR2 is YDEGEE. V was clipped by 3 bases and J by 1 base, with 17 bases between them. CDR3 length equals 17 residues. The CDR3 reads CASSSTRSILSGNTIYF. The CDR3 DNA sequence: TGTGCCAGCAGCTCCACTCGTTCAATTTTGTCTGGAAACACCATATATTTT.

The rearrangement links TRBV5-4 to TRBJ2-3, with TRBD2 matching 12 bases. Germline CDR1 and CDR2: SGHNT and YYREEE (reference sequence). CDR3 size: 15 residues. The V gene end was trimmed by 4 bases and the J gene end by 4 bases; junction bases not matched to a gene: 4. The CDR3 spells CASSPLAGGSDTQYF. As DNA, the CDR3 is TGTGCCAGCAGCCCTCTAGCGGGAGGGTCAGATACGCAGTATTTT.

The rearrangement uses TRBV5-1 and TRBJ2-7, with a possible D match to TRBD2 (7 bases). The V and J ends lost 0 bases and 6 bases respectively, with 13 bases between them. There are 14 residues in the CDR3. Looked up from germline, CDR1 is SGHRS and CDR2 is YFSETQ. The CDR3 protein is CASSLAGGGFEQYF. The CDR3 nucleotides are TGCGCCAGCAGCTTGGCTGGGGGGGGCTTCGAGCAGTACTTC.